This T cell receptor (beta chain) appears in the sequencing data of a study of blood T cell repertoires in COVID-19. Study-wide context: Acute-phase and convalescent COVID-19 samples originated in the United States, Italy and Spain. PBMCs, B-cell-depleted T cells, or T cells provided the cDNA or gDNA that made up the material.

In the authors' workflow: Amplification with reference gene primers provided the estimates of nucleated cell counts. Method: immunoSEQ multiplex PCR; TCRdb's copy keeps in-frame clones and lacks some. V, J and clone size were drawn from that table, and D and trimming were deduced from the DNA. Among 150,000 to 200,000 clones, about 85% were seen once, and the ten largest hold 0.99%. The V gene's germline CDR1 is SGHRS and CDR2 YFSETQ. V lost 5 bases to trimming and J lost 1 base, with 6 bases between them. The CDR3 extends over 12 amino acids. The source of this sequence is a man aged 18 to 30 with acute or convalescent COVID-19. Sequencing was performed on peripheral blood. The rearrangement links TRBV5-1 to TRBJ1-1, with no clear D. In nucleotides, the CDR3 is TGCGCCAGCAGTACGGGGAACACTGAAGCTTTCTTT. Protein sequence: CASSTGNTEAFF.